The clone carrying this T cell receptor (beta chain) has just one count. Its antigen is unknown. Trimming cost V 5 bases and J 11 bases; bases outside gene matches: 6. This CDR3 region has 13 residues. Germline lookup yields CDR1 SGHTA and CDR2 FQGNSA. These data come from a study of OX40 agonist ivuxolimab in advanced cancers. Study in general: Patients undergoing dose escalation presented with hepatocellular carcinoma, melanoma, renal cell or head and neck cancer. Points from the study as a whole: CD8+ T cells averaged more expanded clones than CD4+.

Clones were read by immunoSEQ multiplex PCR, and TCRdb kept only the in-frame ones, dropping some. The profile shows about 91,000 clones, around four fifths of them singletons. The chain uses TRBV7-2 and TRBJ1-4; 9 bases fit TRBD1. This receptor was identified in an adult with an advanced solid tumor such as melanoma, head and neck, liver or kidney cancer. The sequencing here drew on CD4+ or CD8+ T cells sorted from blood, taken in a trial of the OX40 agonist ivuxolimab. The CDR3 is CASSRTQGAKLFF. Here the CDR3 DNA reads TGTGCCAGCAGCCGGACACAGGGGGCGAAACTGTTTTTT.